This is a list of T cell receptor beta chains from one sample in a study of blood T cell repertoires in COVID-19. Clones were read by immunoSEQ multiplex PCR, and TCRdb kept only the in-frame ones, dropping some. Altogether 97,000 or so clones are present, roughly 86% being singletons, with the ten largest covering under 3%. The sample comprised peripheral blood. The receptor source for this set is a man over 45 with active or convalescent COVID-19. Each CDR3 is given with its conserved first and last residue. The order of the fields is CDR3 length, D gene, clone size, V gene, J gene, CDR3 protein, CDR3 DNA. The D gene is left open where the match is weak. Rows may omit the clone size; those that give it use once, few, many or a size class.

len: 13; d_gene: TRBD1; abundance: -; v_gene: TRBV11-2; j_gene: TRBJ2-1; CDR3aa: CASSQGQDNEQFF; CDR3nt: TGTGCCAGCAGCCAGGGACAGGACAATGAGCAGTTCTTC
len: 13; d_gene: -; abundance: -; v_gene: TRBV30; j_gene: TRBJ1-1; CDR3aa: CAWSKQENTEAFF; CDR3nt: TGTGCCTGGAGCAAACAGGAGAACACTGAAGCTTTCTTT
len: 15; d_gene: TRBD1; abundance: once; v_gene: TRBV11-2; j_gene: TRBJ2-2; CDR3aa: CASSTQGAGAGELFF; CDR3nt: TGTGCCAGCAGCACACAGGGGGCGGGGGCCGGGGAGCTGTTTTTT
len: 13; d_gene: -; abundance: -; v_gene: TRBV27; j_gene: TRBJ2-2; CDR3aa: CASSLSPTGELFF; CDR3nt: TGTGCCAGCAGTTTAAGCCCAACCGGGGAGCTGTTTTTT
len: 14; d_gene: TRBD2; abundance: once; v_gene: TRBV11-2; j_gene: TRBJ2-5; CDR3aa: CASSSGLGQETQYF; CDR3nt: TGTGCCAGCAGCTCTGGACTAGGCCAAGAGACCCAGTACTTC
len: 13; d_gene: -; abundance: once; v_gene: TRBV15; j_gene: TRBJ1-6; CDR3aa: CATSRDSIGPLHF; CDR3nt: TGTGCCACCAGCAGAGATAGTATCGGACCCCTCCACTTT
len: 14; d_gene: -; abundance: -; v_gene: TRBV4-1; j_gene: TRBJ1-1; CDR3aa: CASSQVGRRTEAFF; CDR3nt: TGCGCCAGCAGCCAAGTAGGGAGGAGAACTGAAGCTTTCTTT
len: 13; d_gene: -; abundance: few; v_gene: TRBV24-1; j_gene: TRBJ1-3; CDR3aa: CATSGGPGNTIYF; CDR3nt: TGTGCCACCAGTGGGGGGCCCGGAAACACCATATATTTT
len: 14; d_gene: -; abundance: once; v_gene: TRBV28; j_gene: TRBJ2-3; CDR3aa: CASSFAGPTDTQYF; CDR3nt: TGTGCCAGCAGTTTCGCAGGGCCCACAGATACGCAGTATTTT
len: 14; d_gene: TRBD1; abundance: -; v_gene: TRBV11-2; j_gene: TRBJ2-3; CDR3aa: CASSVGQSTDTQYF; CDR3nt: TGTGCCAGCAGCGTGGGACAGAGCACAGATACGCAGTATTTT
len: 14; d_gene: -; abundance: -; v_gene: TRBV15; j_gene: TRBJ1-6; CDR3aa: CATSRDQGNSPLHF; CDR3nt: TGTGCCACCAGCAGAGACCAGGGTAATTCACCCCTCCACTTT
len: 13; d_gene: TRBD2; abundance: -; v_gene: TRBV30; j_gene: TRBJ2-1; CDR3aa: CAWSSGDDNEQFF; CDR3nt: TGTGCCTGGAGTAGCGGGGATGACAATGAGCAGTTCTTC
len: 15; d_gene: -; abundance: -; v_gene: TRBV28; j_gene: TRBJ1-4; CDR3aa: CASSLRGSSNEKLFF; CDR3nt: TGTGCCAGCAGTTTAAGGGGCAGTTCTAATGAAAAACTGTTTTTT
len: 16; d_gene: TRBD1; abundance: -; v_gene: TRBV27; j_gene: TRBJ2-7; CDR3aa: CASSLKPTGKGYEQYF; CDR3nt: TGTGCCAGCAGTTTAAAACCGACAGGGAAAGGGTACGAGCAGTACTTC
len: 13; d_gene: -; abundance: -; v_gene: TRBV7-8; j_gene: TRBJ2-7; CDR3aa: CASSLSQIHEQYF; CDR3nt: TGTGCCAGCAGCTTAAGTCAGATCCACGAGCAGTACTTC